These 4 T cell receptor beta chains were all obtained from the same sample, sequenced in a study of shared clonotypes between healthy human individuals. Sequencing was performed with immunoSEQ multiplex PCR; in TCRdb, only in-frame clones are kept and a portion is missing. The sample has some 2,100,000 clones, 90% to 97% seen once. The sample taken for sequencing was naive CD4+ T cells sorted from blood. Subset here: CD45RA+ positively selected. These receptors all come from a man younger than 35 in good health.

The rearrangement uses TRBV6-6 and TRBJ2-7; D is perhaps TRBD1 (6 bases). This CDR3 comprises 12 residues. CDR1 and CDR2 from the germline V gene are MNHNY and SVGAGI (reference sequence). The germline V and J ends were trimmed by 8 bases and 3 bases, with 11 bases remaining between them. CDR3 protein: CASGGQGYEQYF. The DNA for the CDR3 is TGTGCCAGCGGGGGACAAGGCTACGAGCAGTACTTC.

Turning to this clone: This sample also contains other DNA sequences that code for the same CDR3. The V call is TRBV5-1, the J call TRBJ1-1, with D uncertain. V was cut by 0 bases and J by 2 bases, with 5 bases left in between. CDR3 length equals 13 residues. CDR1 and CDR2 (germline): SGHRS, YFSETQ. For the CDR3, the DNA is TGCGCCAGCAGCTTGGAAAGCAACACTGAAGCTTTCTTT. It codes for CASSLESNTEAFF.

The chain uses TRBV5-8 and TRBJ1-5; TRBD1 aligns across 9 bases. The germline V gene encodes CDR1 SGHTS and CDR2 YDEGEE. V gave up 3 bases and J gave up 2 bases; unmatched junction bases: 9. The CDR3 spans 17 residues. The CDR3 bases are TGTGCCAGCAGCTACCGGACAGGGGTAAGGGGCAATCAGCCCCAGCATTTT. Its translation is CASSYRTGVRGNQPQHF.

With respect to this clone: The identical CDR3 is also encoded by other nucleotide sequences in the sample. This rearrangement joins TRBV6-1 to TRBJ2-7; possible D gene TRBD1, 6 bases. The V end lost 6 bases, the J end lost 2 bases, and 11 bases lay between the germline ends. This CDR3 contains 13 residues. Germline V gives CDR1 MNHNS, CDR2 SASEGT. This CDR3 is CASSEDRAYEQYF. The DNA for the CDR3 is TGTGCCAGCAGCGAGGACAGAGCCTACGAGCAGTACTTC.